The 10 T cell receptor beta chains in this list originate from one sample, sequenced in a study of T-cell memory formation after mild COVID-19. TCRdb analysed the 5' RACE reads with MiXCR anew, one entry per CDR3 protein. Of 500,000 to 650,000 distinct CDR3 sequences in the sample, approximately 21% were seen once. The sequencing input was PBMCs or a T cell subset sorted from them (not recorded which). These receptors were obtained from an adult woman who had mild COVID-19 (a few samples of this study predate the infection). Cell type and time point are not known.

The rearrangement uses TRBV12-3 or TRBV12-4 and TRBJ1-3; no reliable D call. V dropped 6 bases and J dropped 8 bases, with 14 bases sitting between them. The CDR3 loop spans 13 amino acids. The CDR3 sequence is CASRMTESDTIYF. CDR3 sequence (DNA): TGTGCCAGCAGGATGACGGAGTCGGACACCATATATTTT.

The V gene is TRBV6-6, the J gene TRBJ2-5, with 10 bases that match TRBD2. The CDR3 consists of 14 residues. Germline V CDR1 and CDR2: MNHNY, SVGAGI (reference sequence). The J segment lost 2 bases and the V segment lost 7 bases, leaving 4 bases of the junction unmatched. CDR3 protein: CASTSGGKQETQYF. The CDR3 bases are TGTGCCAGCACTAGCGGGGGTAAACAAGAGACCCAGTACTTC.

The rearrangement joins TRBV11-2 to TRBJ2-3, with a possible D match to TRBD2 (6 bases). Trimming took 5 bases from V and 0 from J, leaving 18 bases between them. The CDR3 consists of 17 residues. Germline CDR1 is SGHAT and CDR2 is FQNNGV. The CDR3 coding sequence is TGTGCCAGCAGCCCATACACCAGCGGGCATAGCACAGATACGCAGTATTTT. It yields the protein CASSPYTSGHSTDTQYF.

The chain is built from TRBV12-3 or TRBV12-4 and TRBJ2-1; D may correspond to TRBD1 or TRBD2 (5 bases each). The CDR3 extends over 18 amino acids. V was clipped by 2 bases and J by 2 bases, with 19 bases between them. The CDR3 DNA reads TGTGCCAGCAGTTTAAGGGGAGTGGGACGGCGGACCTACAATGAGCAGTTCTTC. Protein: CASSLRGVGRRTYNEQFF.

The V gene is TRBV11-2, the J gene TRBJ2-3, with TRBD1 as a possible D gene (6 bases). There are 15 residues in the CDR3. CDR1 is SGHAT, CDR2 FQNNGV, per germline. Trimming shortened V by 4 bases and J by 2 bases, and 13 bases separated the two germline ends. The CDR3 reads CASSYRGGVTDTQYF. As DNA, the CDR3 is TGTGCCAGCAGCTACCGAGGGGGAGTCACAGATACGCAGTATTTT.

The chain recombines TRBV28 with TRBJ2-3, with 7 nucleotides matching TRBD1. Germline assignment: CDR1 MDHEN and CDR2 SYDVKM. There are 15 residues in the CDR3. With V trimmed by 8 bases and J by 1 base, 9 bases remained unmatched. The CDR3 here is CASLKGARRTDTQYF. CDR3 nucleotides: TGTGCCAGCCTTAAGGGGGCGAGACGCACAGATACGCAGTATTTT.

The table lists this clonotype with a few counts. The rearrangement joins TRBV6-1 to TRBJ2-7, with a weak D call TRBD2 (6 bases). The germline V gene has CDR1 MNHNS and CDR2 SASEGT. Trimming shortened V by 3 bases and J by 4 bases, and 16 bases separated the two germline ends. The CDR3 is 15 residues long. The CDR3 DNA follows: TGTGCCAGCAGTGAGCGGGGCGTTGGGGGTTACGAGCAGTACTTC. Amino acid sequence: CASSERGVGGYEQYF.

Only a few counts were recorded for this clonotype. V is TRBV7-9 and J is TRBJ2-1; TRBD1 matches at 7 bases. The CDR3 loop spans 13 amino acids. Per germline, CDR1 SEHNR and CDR2 FQNEAQ (reference sequence). V trimming: 5 bases; J trimming: 8 bases; junction bases outside the gene matches: 6. The CDR3 spells CASSRGQFDEQFF. DNA of the CDR3: TGTGCCAGCAGCAGGGGGCAGTTTGATGAGCAGTTCTTC.

This clonotype has just a few counts. V usage is TRBV12-5 and J usage is TRBJ1-1, with a possible D match to TRBD1 (6 bases). Germline V gene lookup returns CDR1 LGHNT and CDR2 FRNRAP. The CDR3 covers 15 residues. Trimming removed 8 bases at V and 1 base at J, with 17 bases between. The CDR3 coding sequence is TGTGCTAGTCGAAATGATCCGGGACAGAACACTGAAGCTTTCTTT. Residues: CASRNDPGQNTEAFF.

This clonotype came up a few times. J is TRBJ1-4 and V is TRBV29-1; possibly TRBD1 for D (5 bases). Germline V lookup: CDR1 SQVTM, CDR2 ANQGSEA. Trimming took 4 bases from V and 10 from J, leaving 13 bases between them. The CDR3 sequence is 12 residues long. The CDR3 reads CSVGDAPGKLFF. The CDR3 DNA reads TGCAGCGTTGGGGACGCCCCGGGAAAACTGTTTTTT.